One sample yielded the 28 T cell receptor beta chains listed below, sequenced in a study of control samples from healthy donors and cancer patients. The method was immunoSEQ multiplex PCR; TCRdb's version includes in-frame clones alone and lacks a portion of them. The repertoire consists of over 200,000 clones, with 82% occurring once and the leading ten covering 10% to 15%. Sequencing was done on a sample of PBMCs. Every receptor here comes from a woman between 55 and 75 years old with lung cancer.

The genes are TRBV6-6 and TRBJ1-2; D is possibly TRBD1 (5 bases). With 7 bases removed from V and 0 bases from J, the gap between germline ends came to 15 bases. CDR1 and CDR2 (germline): MNHNY, SVGAGI (reference sequence). The CDR3 totals 15 residues. The CDR3: CASIQGGGANYGYTF. Written as DNA, the CDR3 is TGTGCCAGCATCCAGGGCGGGGGAGCTAACTATGGCTACACCTTC.

The chain recombines TRBV27 with TRBJ2-7; TRBD2 is a possible D gene (5 bases). This CDR3 spans 14 amino acids. V gave up 5 bases and J gave up 3 bases, with 14 bases separating them. Looked up from germline, CDR1 is MNHEY and CDR2 is SMNVEV (reference sequence). The CDR3 region is CASSPLPGNYEQYF. The CDR3 bases are TGTGCCAGCAGTCCGCTCCCGGGAAACTACGAGCAGTACTTC.

The chain uses TRBV6-1 and TRBJ1-4, with 8 nucleotides matching TRBD1. V lost 4 bases, J lost 3 bases, and 7 bases stayed unmatched. CDR1 is MNHNS and CDR2 is SASEGT in the germline V gene. The CDR3 is 16 amino acids. This CDR3 is CASSVRQGAANEKLFF. CDR3 nucleotides: TGTGCCAGCAGTGTCCGGCAGGGGGCAGCTAATGAAAAACTGTTTTTT.

This chain joins TRBV25-1 and TRBJ2-2, with D perhaps TRBD1 (6 bases). V was trimmed by 8 bases and J by 0 bases, leaving 10 bases between them. CDR3 length equals 14 residues. The germline V gene encodes CDR1 MGHDK and CDR2 SYGVNS. CDR3 bases: TGTGCCAGCCAAGGGACACCGAACACCGGGGAGCTGTTTTTT. Its translation: CASQGTPNTGELFF.

The gene calls are TRBV19 and TRBJ2-3; D unclear. V was clipped by 3 bases and J by 8 bases, with 9 bases between them. The CDR3 covers 12 residues. In germline, CDR1 is LNHDA, CDR2 SQIVND (reference sequence). The CDR3, as DNA: TGTGCCAGTAGTATGAGTCTGGCTACGCAGTATTTT. This codes for CASSMSLATQYF.

In its sample, this clone was seen once. This chain connects TRBV6-5 to TRBJ1-5, with TRBD1 as a possible D gene (6 bases). V was pared by 6 bases and J by 0 bases, with 12 bases between. Germline V gene data show CDR1 as MNHEY and CDR2 as SVGAGI. The CDR3 covers 15 residues. This chain's CDR3 is CASRLTGDSNQPQHF. Written as DNA, the CDR3 is TGTGCCAGCAGACTGACAGGAGATAGCAATCAGCCCCAGCATTTT.

The V call is TRBV5-6, the J call TRBJ2-5; possibly TRBD1 for D (5 bases). Germline loops: CDR1 SGHDT, CDR2 YYEEEE. Trimming shortened V by 1 base and J by 2 bases, and 9 bases separated the two germline ends. The CDR3 is made up of 14 amino acids. The DNA for the CDR3 is TGTGCCAGCAGCTTGCCAGGGCATCAAGAGACCCAGTACTTC. The encoded protein is CASSLPGHQETQYF.

V usage is TRBV7-9 and J usage is TRBJ2-1, with TRBD1 matching 7 bases. The CDR3 runs to 16 residues. In germline, CDR1 is SEHNR, CDR2 FQNEAQ (reference sequence). Trimming cost V 3 bases and J 4 bases; bases outside gene matches: 9. The CDR3 loop is CASSFRQGTGYNEQFF. In nucleotides, the CDR3 is TGTGCCAGCAGCTTTCGACAGGGAACGGGTTACAATGAGCAGTTCTTC.

The chain combines TRBV4-1 with TRBJ2-5; 8 bases are shared with TRBD1. Germline V lookup: CDR1 MGHRA, CDR2 YSYEKL. The CDR3 spans 13 residues. The V and J ends lost 1 base and 5 bases, in that order; junction bases with no gene match: 0. The CDR3 spells CASSQAGGETQYF. The CDR3 region has the DNA TGCGCCAGCAGCCAAGCAGGGGGCGAGACCCAGTACTTC.

The rearrangement links TRBV9 to TRBJ2-1; D ambiguous. Trimming stripped 0 bases from V and 8 bases from J, with 15 bases between. CDR1 and CDR2 from the germline V gene are SGDLS and YYNGEE. There are 15 residues in the CDR3. This CDR3 reads CASSVDLGKIDEQFF. The CDR3, as DNA: TGTGCCAGCAGCGTAGATCTGGGGAAGATCGATGAGCAGTTCTTC.

The chain is built from TRBV6-6 and TRBJ1-5, with D perhaps matching TRBD1 (5 bases). Trimming shortened V by 8 bases and J by 6 bases, and 11 bases separated the two germline ends. The CDR3 sequence is 12 residues long. Germline V lookup: CDR1 MNHNY, CDR2 SVGAGI (reference sequence). This CDR3 reads CASHARGQPQHF. Written as DNA, the CDR3 is TGTGCCAGCCATGCAAGGGGTCAGCCCCAGCATTTT.

V usage is TRBV14 and J usage is TRBJ2-3; the match to TRBD2 covers 10 bases. This CDR3 has 15 amino acids. V lost 5 bases and J lost 6; bases outside the gene matches: 8. Germline values: CDR1 SGHDN, CDR2 FVKESK. The CDR3 DNA sequence: TGTGCCAGCAGCAACACTAGCGGGGTTTTGGATACGCAGTATTTT. Encoded protein: CASSNTSGVLDTQYF.

The genes are TRBV21-1 and TRBJ2-1; the D segment call TRBD2 is taken from the table without a DNA check. TRBV21-1 is a pseudogene. The CDR3 has 18 residues. The CDR3 region has the DNA TGTGCCAGCAGCAAAGCGGGTAGCGGGCCCCACTCCTACAATGAGCAGTTCTTC. Protein sequence: CASSKAGSGPHSYNEQFF.

The genes are TRBV6-1 and TRBJ1-1, with D possibly matching TRBD1 (5 bases). This CDR3 region has 12 residues. Germline CDR1 reads MNHNS; CDR2 reads SASEGT. The germline V and J ends were trimmed by 1 base and 11 bases, with 11 bases remaining between them. The CDR3 loop is CASSEVGGMAFF. Here the CDR3 DNA reads TGTGCCAGCAGTGAAGTCGGGGGGATGGCTTTCTTT.

This clone was recorded a few times. The V gene is TRBV18, the J gene TRBJ2-7, with TRBD1 identical over 8 bases. The length of the CDR3 is 14 residues. Per the germline V gene, CDR1 is KGHSH and CDR2 is LQKENI. V dropped 0 bases and J dropped 9; count of bases not matched to a gene: 7. The CDR3 reads CASSPPGQAIGQYF. CDR3 coding DNA: TGTGCCAGCTCACCACCGGGACAGGCTATTGGGCAGTACTTC.

The chain is built from TRBV6-5 and TRBJ2-3; D is possibly TRBD2 (6 bases). V was cut by 5 bases and J by 6 bases, with 12 bases left in between. Germline loops: CDR1 MNHEY, CDR2 SVGAGI. The CDR3 totals 13 residues. The DNA for the CDR3 is TGTGCCAGCAGTCCGGGGGACCGGGATACGCAGTATTTT. Protein product: CASSPGDRDTQYF.

The V gene is TRBV6-2 or TRBV6-3, the J gene TRBJ1-1, with D possibly being TRBD1 (6 bases). CDR1 MNHEY and CDR2 SVGEGT come from the germline V gene. The length of the CDR3 is 15 residues. The V gene lost 0 bases and the J gene lost 1 base, with 9 bases spanning the gap. CDR3 nucleotides: TGTGCCAGCAGTTACTCAGGGACAACGAACACTGAAGCTTTCTTT. This codes for CASSYSGTTNTEAFF.

V is TRBV9 and J is TRBJ2-5, with D perhaps matching TRBD2 (7 bases). The CDR3 consists of 16 residues. V was cut by 3 bases and J by 7 bases, with 22 bases left in between. The germline V gene encodes CDR1 SGDLS and CDR2 YYNGEE. CDR3 sequence (DNA): TGTGCCAGCAGCGCTCGGGCGGGGGCCGTTGGAGTGACCCAGTACTTC. Translated, it gives CASSARAGAVGVTQYF.

This clone was seen just once. The chain has TRBV11-3 and TRBJ2-1, with 11 bases that match TRBD2. J gave up 8 bases and V 1 base, and 13 bases lay outside the gene matches. The length of the CDR3 is 18 residues. The germline gives CDR1 SGHNT, CDR2 YENEEA. Written as DNA, the CDR3 is TGTGCCAGCAGCTTAGGCTCCCTAGCGGGGGGCCTGATCGATGAGCAGTTCTTC. Amino acids: CASSLGSLAGGLIDEQFF.

The chain combines TRBV6-1 with TRBJ1-1; D is unclear. Trimming stripped 0 bases from V and 3 bases from J, with 5 bases between. Germline values: CDR1 MNHNS, CDR2 SASEGT. The CDR3 has 13 residues. CDR3 region: CASSEASDTEAFF. In DNA, the CDR3 is TGTGCCAGCAGTGAAGCGTCCGACACTGAAGCTTTCTTT.

V is TRBV18 and J is TRBJ2-3; weak D call: TRBD2 (5 bases). This CDR3 spans 15 amino acids. Germline V lookup: CDR1 KGHSH, CDR2 LQKENI. Trimming took 6 bases from V and 0 from J, leaving 13 bases between them. DNA of the CDR3: TGTGCCAGCTCTCGAGAGCCGGGGAGCACAGATACGCAGTATTTT. Its protein product is CASSREPGSTDTQYF. Based on the CDR3 plus reference TRBV18 and TRBJ2-3, the full variable domain is NAGVMQNPRHLVRRRGQEARLRCSPMKGHSHVYWYRQLPEEGLKFMVYLQKENIIDESGMPKERFSAEFPKEGPSILRIQQVVRGDSAAYFCASSREPGSTDTQYFGPGTRLTVL.

The chain has TRBV28 and TRBJ1-6; D call uncertain. This CDR3 has 12 amino acids. Germline V lookup: CDR1 MDHEN, CDR2 SYDVKM. The V end was cut by 8 bases, the J end by 5 bases, with 7 bases between. For the CDR3, the DNA is TGTGCCAGCGGGCCGAATAATTCACCCCTCCACTTT. Translated: CASGPNNSPLHF.

The V call is TRBV19, the J call TRBJ1-5; a possible D gene is TRBD1 (6 bases). The CDR3 consists of 14 residues. The V gene's germline CDR1 is LNHDA and CDR2 SQIVND (reference sequence). V was clipped by 5 bases and J by 6 bases, with 14 bases between them. CDR3 coding DNA: TGTGCCAGTAGTCCTGAGACAGGTCCTCAGCCCCAGCATTTT. This sequence encodes CASSPETGPQPQHF.

V usage is TRBV5-1 and J usage is TRBJ2-2; D is perhaps TRBD1 (5 bases). Germline V CDR1 and CDR2: SGHRS, YFSETQ. Trimming shortened V by 2 bases and J by 7 bases, and 9 bases separated the two germline ends. This CDR3 is built from 13 residues. The CDR3 DNA reads TGCGCCAGCAGCTTTGAAGGGGTCGGGGAGCTGTTTTTT. Encoded protein: CASSFEGVGELFF. Combining the CDR3 with reference TRBV5-1 and TRBJ2-2 gives the whole variable domain KAGVTQTPRYLIKTRGQQVTLSCSPISGHRSVSWYQQTPGQGLQFLFEYFSETQRNKGNFPGRFSGRQFSNSRSEMNVSTLELGDSALYLCASSFEGVGELFFGEGSRLTVL.

This clone occurred a few times. The rearrangement joins TRBV6-6 to TRBJ2-1, with a possible D match to TRBD1 (6 bases). V was trimmed by 5 bases and J by 0 bases, leaving 11 bases between them. The CDR3 spans 15 residues. Germline V lookup: CDR1 MNHNY, CDR2 SVGAGI (reference sequence). The CDR3 DNA reads TGTGCCAGCAGTCCCCAGGGGAGCTCCTACAATGAGCAGTTCTTC. This codes for CASSPQGSSYNEQFF.

V and J are TRBV18 and TRBJ1-2; D unclear. The CDR3 sequence is 13 residues long. Germline CDR1 reads KGHSH; CDR2 reads LQKENI. The V and J ends lost 6 bases and 5 bases respectively, with 13 bases between them. Here the CDR3 DNA reads TGTGCCAGCTCCGAAGGGAAAGGGTATGGCTACACCTTC. It yields the protein CASSEGKGYGYTF.

The chain links TRBV7-6 to TRBJ2-7; D call uncertain. CDR1 and CDR2 from the germline V gene are SGHVS and FNYEAQ. CDR3 length: 16 residues. Trimming shortened V by 2 bases and J by 0 bases, and 14 bases separated the two germline ends. The CDR3 sequence: CASSLMAPPSSYEQYF. DNA of the CDR3: TGTGCCAGCAGCTTAATGGCCCCACCGAGCTCCTACGAGCAGTACTTC.

The chain combines TRBV28 with TRBJ2-7; no firm D call. Deletions cut 1 base from V and 6 bases from J, with 10 bases between. Germline V gives CDR1 MDHEN, CDR2 SYDVKM. The CDR3 consists of 13 residues. The DNA of the CDR3 is TGTGCCAGCAGTTTATTAGCTCCCTCCGAGCAGTACTTC. Translating gives CASSLLAPSEQYF.